This T cell receptor beta chain was retrieved from a study of cytomegalovirus exposure and HLA in healthy donors. Study-level findings and limits: Later work found that TCR association rates differed between HLA loci; DRB1 had the most and HLA-C the fewest. A prior analysis recorded that most TCR beta V segments were productive about 90% or about 30% of the time. Researchers reported that a few CMV-associated chains were confirmed in vitro as CMV antigen-specific. In a later analysis, specific HLA alleles were associated with 15,000 to 20,000 TCR beta sequences at a 0.05 false discovery rate.

PCR used 60 Vbeta primers and 13 Jbeta primers. Only in-frame clones appear in the TCRdb table, and some are missing; sequencing was by immunoSEQ multiplex PCR. The top ten hold 6.3% of the sample, which has over 130,000 clones, about four fifths seen once. This clone was counted a few times. Its specificity is not known. This CDR3 has 15 amino acids. After removal of 0 bases from V and 8 bases from J, the junction contained 3 bases not matched to a gene. Per the germline V gene, CDR1 is MNHEY and CDR2 is SVGAGI. The sequenced sample consisted of PBMCs. The origin of this receptor is a man aged 45 to 65 in good health and CMV-seropositive. The chain uses TRBV6-5 and TRBJ1-4, with 10 bases matching TRBD1. CDR3: CASSYSGTGDEKLFF. CDR3 DNA: TGTGCCAGCAGTTACTCCGGGACAGGGGACGAAAAACTGTTTTTT.